This TCR beta chain came from a study of technical replicates of blood from a handful of donors (TCRdb year 2017). Concerning this clone itself: It has no known antigen specificity. No much larger clone exists at a distance of one base, and base qualities are not known.

Reading from cysteine to phenylalanine, the CDR3 counts 16 amino acids. Only the CDR3 DNA is retained, 48 bases long and in frame from the first base. The germline V and J ends show losses of 2 bases and 4 bases respectively, and no gene match explains 10 bases of the junction. The library was prepared using the immunoSEQ multiplex PCR assay. TCRdb obtained this table from immuneACCESS and retained in-frame rearrangements with V and J assigned. These tables miss some clones; where compared with another copy, unresolved V genes account for less than half of the shortfall, and the remainder is unexplained. Present in this sample are tens of thousands of clones, roughly 90% of which were seen just once. The ten largest clones add up to around 5.1% of the sample.

The sequence was collected from a human donor in good health. Some clones in this sample may be carry-over from other donors' samples. Sequenced sample: PBMCs. The sequence is built from TRBV5-7 and TRBJ2-7, and TRBD1 aligns with 9 junction nucleotides. TRBV5-7 is an ORF, and what it does is uncertain. The DNA sequence reads TGTGCCAGCAGCTTAAGGAGACAGGGGGGTACTTACGAGCAGTACTTC. This codes for CASSLRRQGGTYEQYF.